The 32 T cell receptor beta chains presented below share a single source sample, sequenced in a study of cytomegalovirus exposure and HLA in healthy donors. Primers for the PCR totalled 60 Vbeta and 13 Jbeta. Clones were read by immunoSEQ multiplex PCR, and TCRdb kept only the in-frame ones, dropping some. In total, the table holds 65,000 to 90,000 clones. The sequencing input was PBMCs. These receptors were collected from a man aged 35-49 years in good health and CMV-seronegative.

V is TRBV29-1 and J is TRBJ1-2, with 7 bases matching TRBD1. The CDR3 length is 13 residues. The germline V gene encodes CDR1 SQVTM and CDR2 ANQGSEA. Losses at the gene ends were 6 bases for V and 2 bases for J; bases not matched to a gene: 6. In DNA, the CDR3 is TGCAGCGTAGCGACAGGGTTGAACTATGGCTACACCTTC. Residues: CSVATGLNYGYTF.

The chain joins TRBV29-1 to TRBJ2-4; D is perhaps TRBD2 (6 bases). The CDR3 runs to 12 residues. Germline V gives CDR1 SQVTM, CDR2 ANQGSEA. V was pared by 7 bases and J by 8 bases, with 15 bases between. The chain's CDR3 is CSARELGDIQYF. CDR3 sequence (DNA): TGCAGCGCCCGGGAGCTGGGGGACATTCAGTACTTC.

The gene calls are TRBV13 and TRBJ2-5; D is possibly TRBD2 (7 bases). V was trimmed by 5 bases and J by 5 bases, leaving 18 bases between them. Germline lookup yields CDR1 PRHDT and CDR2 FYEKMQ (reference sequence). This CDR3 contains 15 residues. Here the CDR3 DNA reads TGTGCCAGCAGCCCAAGGGGGGGCACAGGGGAGACCCAGTACTTC. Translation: CASSPRGGTGETQYF. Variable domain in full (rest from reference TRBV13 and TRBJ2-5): AAGVIQSPRHLIKEKRETATLKCYPIPRHDTVYWYQQGPGQDPQFLISFYEKMQSDKGSIPDRFSAQQFSDYHSELNMSSLELGDSALYFCASSPRGGTGETQYFGPGTRLLVL.

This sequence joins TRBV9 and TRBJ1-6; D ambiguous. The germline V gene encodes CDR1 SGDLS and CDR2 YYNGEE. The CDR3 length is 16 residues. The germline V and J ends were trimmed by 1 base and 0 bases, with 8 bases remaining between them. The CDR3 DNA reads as TGTGCCAGCAGCGTAAAGAGGGACTCCTATAATTCACCCCTCCACTTT. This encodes CASSVKRDSYNSPLHF.

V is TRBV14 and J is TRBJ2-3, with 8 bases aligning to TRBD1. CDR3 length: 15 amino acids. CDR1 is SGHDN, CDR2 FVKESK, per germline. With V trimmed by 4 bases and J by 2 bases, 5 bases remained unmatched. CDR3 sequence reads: CASSRTGQVTDTQYF. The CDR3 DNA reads TGTGCCAGCAGCCGGACGGGACAGGTCACAGATACGCAGTATTTT.

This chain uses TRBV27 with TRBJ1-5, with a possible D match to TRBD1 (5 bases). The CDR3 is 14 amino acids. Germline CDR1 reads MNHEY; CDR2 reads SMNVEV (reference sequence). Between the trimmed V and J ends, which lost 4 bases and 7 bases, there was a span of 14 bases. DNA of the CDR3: TGTGCCAGCAGTTCATTGGGTGGGGGGCAGCCCCAGCATTTT. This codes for CASSSLGGGQPQHF.

CDR3 amino acids: CAWTRLRDNSPLHF. CDR3 nucleotides: TGTGCCTGGACCCGACTCAGGGATAATTCACCCCTCCACTTT. The chain couples TRBV30 to TRBJ1-6; TRBD1 is a possible D gene (5 bases). V lost 4 bases and J 5 bases, leaving 12 bases between the germline ends. Germline-derived CDR1 and CDR2 are GTSNPN and SVGIG (reference sequence). CDR3 length equals 14 residues. Variable domain in full (rest from reference TRBV30 and TRBJ1-6): SQTIHQWPATLVQPVGSPLSLECTVEGTSNPNLYWYRQAAGRGLQLLFYSVGIGQISSEVPQNLSASRPQDRQFILSSKKLLLSDSGFYLCAWTRLRDNSPLHFGNGTRLTVT.

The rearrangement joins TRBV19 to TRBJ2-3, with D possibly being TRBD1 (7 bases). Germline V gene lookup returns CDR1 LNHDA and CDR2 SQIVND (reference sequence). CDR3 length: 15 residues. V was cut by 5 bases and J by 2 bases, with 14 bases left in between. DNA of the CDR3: TGTGCCAGTAGTTTGGCAGGGGGGACCACAGATACGCAGTATTTT. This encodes CASSLAGGTTDTQYF.

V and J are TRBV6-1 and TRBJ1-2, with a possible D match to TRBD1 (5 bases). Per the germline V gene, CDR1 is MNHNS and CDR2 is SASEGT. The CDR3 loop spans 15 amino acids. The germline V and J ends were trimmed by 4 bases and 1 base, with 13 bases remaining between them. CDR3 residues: CASSVGAGNNYGYTF. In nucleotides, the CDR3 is TGTGCCAGCAGTGTTGGGGCAGGGAATAACTATGGCTACACCTTC.

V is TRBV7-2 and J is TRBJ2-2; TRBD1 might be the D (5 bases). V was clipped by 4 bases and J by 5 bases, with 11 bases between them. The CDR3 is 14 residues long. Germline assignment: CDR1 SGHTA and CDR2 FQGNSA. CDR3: CASSSQGTTGELFF. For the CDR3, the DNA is TGTGCCAGCAGCTCGCAGGGTACAACCGGGGAGCTGTTTTTT.

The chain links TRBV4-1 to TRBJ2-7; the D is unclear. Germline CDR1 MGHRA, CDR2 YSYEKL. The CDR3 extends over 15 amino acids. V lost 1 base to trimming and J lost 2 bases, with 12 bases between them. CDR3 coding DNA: TGCGCCAGCAGCCAAGGCATCGGCAGCGCCTACGAGCAGTACTTC. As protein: CASSQGIGSAYEQYF.

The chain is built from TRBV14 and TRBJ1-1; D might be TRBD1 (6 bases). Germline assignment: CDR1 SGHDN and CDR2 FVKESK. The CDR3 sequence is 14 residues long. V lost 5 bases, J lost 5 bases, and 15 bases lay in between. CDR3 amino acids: CASSAIRGGTEAFF. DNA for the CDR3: TGTGCCAGCAGCGCCATCCGAGGGGGAACTGAAGCTTTCTTT.

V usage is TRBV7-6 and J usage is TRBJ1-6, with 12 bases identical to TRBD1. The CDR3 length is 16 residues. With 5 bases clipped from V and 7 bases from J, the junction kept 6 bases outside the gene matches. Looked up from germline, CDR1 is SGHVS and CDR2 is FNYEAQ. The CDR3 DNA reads TGTGCCAGCAGCCAGGGGACAGGGGGCCCCAATTCACCCCTCCACTTT. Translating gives CASSQGTGGPNSPLHF.

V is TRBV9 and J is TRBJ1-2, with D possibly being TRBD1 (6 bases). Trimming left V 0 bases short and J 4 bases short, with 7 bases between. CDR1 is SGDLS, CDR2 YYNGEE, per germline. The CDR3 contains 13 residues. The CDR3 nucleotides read TGTGCCAGCAGCGTAGTAGGGGGCTATGGCTACACCTTC. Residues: CASSVVGGYGYTF.

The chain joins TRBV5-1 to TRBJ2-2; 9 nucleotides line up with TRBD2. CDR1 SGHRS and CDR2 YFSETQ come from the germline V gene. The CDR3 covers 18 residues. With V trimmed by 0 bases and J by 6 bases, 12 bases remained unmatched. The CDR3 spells CASSLAAGFSGGSGELFF. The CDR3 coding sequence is TGCGCCAGCAGCTTGGCCGCTGGGTTTAGCGGGGGTTCCGGGGAGCTGTTTTTT. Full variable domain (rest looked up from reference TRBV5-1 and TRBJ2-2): KAGVTQTPRYLIKTRGQQVTLSCSPISGHRSVSWYQQTPGQGLQFLFEYFSETQRNKGNFPGRFSGRQFSNSRSEMNVSTLELGDSALYLCASSLAAGFSGGSGELFFGEGSRLTVL.

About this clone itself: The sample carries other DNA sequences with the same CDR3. The CDR3 is CAWSPGQGNSPLHF. For the CDR3, the DNA is TGTGCCTGGAGTCCGGGACAGGGGAATTCACCCCTCCACTTT. V and J are TRBV30 and TRBJ1-6; 10 bases are a match to TRBD1. Germline V CDR1 and CDR2: GTSNPN, SVGIG (reference sequence). V trimming: 2 bases; J trimming: 7 bases; junction bases outside the gene matches: 2. This CDR3 comprises 14 residues.

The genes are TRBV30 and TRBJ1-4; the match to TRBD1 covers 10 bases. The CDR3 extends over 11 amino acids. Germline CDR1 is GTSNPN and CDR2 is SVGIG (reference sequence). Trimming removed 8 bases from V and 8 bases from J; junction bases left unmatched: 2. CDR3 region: CAGTGDEKLFF. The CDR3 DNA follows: TGTGCCGGGACAGGGGACGAAAAACTGTTTTTT.

The DNA of the CDR3 is TGTGCCAGTAGCTCACAGACCAGCACTGAAGCTTTCTTT. Its translation is CASSSQTSTEAFF. V is TRBV19 and J is TRBJ1-1; D gene unclear. Looked up from germline, CDR1 is LNHDA and CDR2 is SQIVND (reference sequence). V gave up 6 bases and J gave up 4 bases, with 12 bases separating them. The CDR3 contains 13 residues. Drawing the rest from reference TRBV19 and TRBJ1-1, the complete variable domain is DGGITQSPKYLFRKEGQNVTLSCEQNLNHDAMYWYRQDPGQGLRLIYYSQIVNDFQKGDIAEGYSVSREKKESFPLTVTSAQKNPTAFYLCASSSQTSTEAFFGQGTRLTVV.

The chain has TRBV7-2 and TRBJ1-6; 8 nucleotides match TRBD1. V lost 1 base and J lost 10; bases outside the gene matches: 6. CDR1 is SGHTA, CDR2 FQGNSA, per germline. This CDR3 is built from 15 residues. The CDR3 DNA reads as TGTGCCAGCAGCTTAGTCGGGACAGGAGACTCACCCCTCCACTTT. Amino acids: CASSLVGTGDSPLHF.

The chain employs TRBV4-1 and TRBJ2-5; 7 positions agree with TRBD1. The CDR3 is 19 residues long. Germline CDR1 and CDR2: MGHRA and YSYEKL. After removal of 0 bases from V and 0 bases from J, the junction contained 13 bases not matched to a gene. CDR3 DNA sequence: TGCGCCAGCAGCCAAGACAGGACAGGCAGTAGTTTGTACCAAGAGACCCAGTACTTC. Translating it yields CASSQDRTGSSLYQETQYF.

For the CDR3, the DNA is TGTGCCAGCAGTTTCCAGGGGAGGGGTTCACCCCTCCACTTT. Protein: CASSFQGRGSPLHF. The chain uses TRBV28 and TRBJ1-6, with a tentative D call TRBD1 (6 bases). Trimming removed 3 bases at V and 9 bases at J, with 12 bases between. The germline V gene has CDR1 MDHEN and CDR2 SYDVKM. The CDR3 has 14 amino acids. The entire variable domain, with the rest obtained from reference TRBV28 and TRBJ1-6, is as follows: DVKVTQSSRYLVKRTGEKVFLECVQDMDHENMFWYRQDPGLGLRLIYFSYDVKMKEKGDIPEGYSVSREKKERFSLILESASTNQTSMYLCASSFQGRGSPLHFGNGTRLTVT.

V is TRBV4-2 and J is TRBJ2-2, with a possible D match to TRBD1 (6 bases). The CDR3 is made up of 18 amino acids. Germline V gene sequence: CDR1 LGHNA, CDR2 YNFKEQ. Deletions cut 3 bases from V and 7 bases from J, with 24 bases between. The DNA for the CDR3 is TGTGCCAGCAGCCAGGGTACAGGGATCCTAACAAGGGTCGGGGAGCTGTTTTTT. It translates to CASSQGTGILTRVGELFF.

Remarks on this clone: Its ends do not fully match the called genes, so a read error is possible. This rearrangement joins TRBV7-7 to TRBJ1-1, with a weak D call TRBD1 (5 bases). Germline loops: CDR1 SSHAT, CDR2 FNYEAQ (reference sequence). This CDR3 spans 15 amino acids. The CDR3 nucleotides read TGTGCTAGCAGCTTAGTATCGGCAGGGAATACTGAAGCTTTCTTT. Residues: CASSLVSAGNTEAFF.

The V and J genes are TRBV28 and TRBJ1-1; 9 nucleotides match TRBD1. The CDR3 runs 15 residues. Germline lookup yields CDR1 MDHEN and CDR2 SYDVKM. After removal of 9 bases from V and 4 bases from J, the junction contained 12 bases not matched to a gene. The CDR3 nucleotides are TGTGCCAGTGATACAGGGGGCGGCCGTGTCACTGAAGCTTTCTTT. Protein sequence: CASDTGGGRVTEAFF.

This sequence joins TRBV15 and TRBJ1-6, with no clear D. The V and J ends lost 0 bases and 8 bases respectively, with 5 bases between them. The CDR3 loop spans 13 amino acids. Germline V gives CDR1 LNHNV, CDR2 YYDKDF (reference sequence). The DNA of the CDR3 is TGTGCCACCAGCAGAGATCCCGATTCACCCCTCCACTTT. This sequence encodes CATSRDPDSPLHF.

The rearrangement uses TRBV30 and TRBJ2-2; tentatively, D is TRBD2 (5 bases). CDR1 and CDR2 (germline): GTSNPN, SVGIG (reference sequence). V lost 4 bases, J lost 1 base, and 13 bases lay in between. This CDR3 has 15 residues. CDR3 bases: TGTGCCTGGACCCCCACGAGCGGGAACACCGGGGAGCTGTTTTTT. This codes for CAWTPTSGNTGELFF.

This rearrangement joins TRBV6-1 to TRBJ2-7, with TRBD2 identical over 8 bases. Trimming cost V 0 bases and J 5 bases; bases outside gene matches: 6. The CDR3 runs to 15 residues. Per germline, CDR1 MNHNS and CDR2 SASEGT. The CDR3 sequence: CASSEAVAGLDEQYF. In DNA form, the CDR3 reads TGTGCCAGCAGTGAAGCGGTAGCGGGGTTAGACGAGCAGTACTTC.

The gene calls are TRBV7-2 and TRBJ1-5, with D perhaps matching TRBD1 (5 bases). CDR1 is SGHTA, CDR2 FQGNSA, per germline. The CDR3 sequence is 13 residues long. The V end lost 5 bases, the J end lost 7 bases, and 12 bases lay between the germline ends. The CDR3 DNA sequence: TGTGCCAGCAGCCTGGACACCGGACAGCCCCAGCATTTT. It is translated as CASSLDTGQPQHF.

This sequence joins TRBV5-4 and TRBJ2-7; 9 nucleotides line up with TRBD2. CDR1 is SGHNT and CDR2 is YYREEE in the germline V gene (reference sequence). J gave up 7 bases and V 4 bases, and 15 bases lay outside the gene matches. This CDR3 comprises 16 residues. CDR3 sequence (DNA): TGTGCCAGCAGCCCCGACGGGGCGGGGGGGCCACGGGAGCAGTACTTC. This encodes CASSPDGAGGPREQYF.

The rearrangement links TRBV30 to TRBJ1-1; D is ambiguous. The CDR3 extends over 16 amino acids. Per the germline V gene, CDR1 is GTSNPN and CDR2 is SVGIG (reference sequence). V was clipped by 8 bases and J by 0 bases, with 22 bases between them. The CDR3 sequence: CAAGGTLSRMNTEAFF. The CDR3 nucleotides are TGTGCCGCTGGAGGCACACTCTCTCGTATGAACACTGAAGCTTTCTTT.

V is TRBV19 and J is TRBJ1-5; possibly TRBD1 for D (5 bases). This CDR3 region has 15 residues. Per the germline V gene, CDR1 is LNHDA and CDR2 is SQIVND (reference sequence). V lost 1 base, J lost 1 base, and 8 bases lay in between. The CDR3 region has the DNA TGTGCCAGTAGTATAGGGACACCAAGCAATCAGCCCCAGCATTTT. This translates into CASSIGTPSNQPQHF.

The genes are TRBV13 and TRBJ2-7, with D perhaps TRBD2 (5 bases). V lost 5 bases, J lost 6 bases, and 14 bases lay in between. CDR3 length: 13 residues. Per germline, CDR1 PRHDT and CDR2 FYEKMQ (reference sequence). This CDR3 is CASSPRERGEQYF. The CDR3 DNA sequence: TGTGCCAGCAGCCCACGGGAACGGGGCGAGCAGTACTTC.